This is a list of T cell receptor beta chains from one sample in a study of T cell clones after liver transplantation. Sequencing was performed with immunoSEQ multiplex PCR; in TCRdb, only in-frame clones are kept and a portion is missing. The table lists 15,000 or so clones, roughly 91% of them singletons, with around half in the top ten. This specimen consisted of CD8+ T cells from blood, obtained before liver transplant. The receptors were gathered from a human donor who received a liver transplant. The CDR3 runs from the conserved cysteine through the conserved F or W. D genes are given only for firm matches.

v_gene: TRBV30
j_gene: TRBJ1-1
d_gene: .
CDR3aa: CAWSDGNEAFF
CDR3nt: TGTGCCTGGAGTGACGGGAATGAAGCTTTCTTT

v_gene: TRBV2
j_gene: TRBJ1-3
d_gene: .
CDR3aa: CASSPGGSSGNTIYF
CDR3nt: TGTGCCAGCAGCCCCGGCGGGTCCTCTGGAAACACCATATATTTT

v_gene: TRBV27
j_gene: TRBJ1-4
d_gene: .
CDR3aa: CASSFGGIGEKLFF
CDR3nt: TGTGCCAGCAGTTTTGGGGGAATAGGTGAAAAACTGTTTTTT

v_gene: TRBV19
j_gene: TRBJ2-7
d_gene: .
CDR3aa: CALAASSYEQYF
CDR3nt: TGTGCCTTAGCGGCGAGCTCCTACGAGCAGTACTTC

v_gene: TRBV7-9
j_gene: TRBJ2-2
d_gene: TRBD1
CDR3aa: CASSQSGTATGELFF
CDR3nt: TGTGCCAGCAGCCAATCCGGGACAGCCACCGGGGAGCTGTTTTTT

v_gene: TRBV7-9
j_gene: TRBJ2-5
d_gene: TRBD1
CDR3aa: CASSPPRGTAKETQYF
CDR3nt: TGTGCCAGCAGCCCCCCTAGGGGGACAGCAAAAGAGACCCAGTACTTC

v_gene: TRBV6-1
j_gene: TRBJ2-7
d_gene: TRBD1
CDR3aa: CASSLRQGAPLEQYF
CDR3nt: TGTGCCAGCAGTCTTCGACAGGGGGCCCCTCTCGAGCAGTACTTC

v_gene: TRBV13
j_gene: TRBJ2-7
d_gene: TRBD1
CDR3aa: CASSHSPGQGPREQYF
CDR3nt: TGTGCCAGCAGCCATTCTCCGGGACAGGGGCCGAGGGAGCAGTACTTC

v_gene: TRBV15
j_gene: TRBJ2-1
d_gene: .
CDR3aa: CATSLLGGENNEQFF
CDR3nt: TGTGCCACCAGCCTGCTAGGAGGTGAGAACAATGAGCAGTTCTTC

v_gene: TRBV28
j_gene: TRBJ2-7
d_gene: TRBD1
CDR3aa: CASSRQGSSYEQYF
CDR3nt: TGTGCCAGCAGCAGACAGGGGAGCTCCTACGAGCAGTACTTC

v_gene: TRBV18
j_gene: TRBJ1-2
d_gene: TRBD1
CDR3aa: CASSGQGNYGYTF
CDR3nt: TGTGCCAGCTCCGGACAGGGCAACTATGGCTACACCTTC

v_gene: TRBV5-1
j_gene: TRBJ2-1
d_gene: .
CDR3aa: CASSLDFQRDEQFF
CDR3nt: TGCGCCAGCAGCTTGGATTTTCAGAGGGATGAGCAGTTCTTC

v_gene: TRBV7-9
j_gene: TRBJ1-2
d_gene: TRBD1
CDR3aa: CASRGKRGQTISGYTF
CDR3nt: TGTGCCAGCAGGGGAAAGAGGGGACAGACGATTAGTGGCTACACCTTC

v_gene: TRBV11-2
j_gene: TRBJ2-7
d_gene: .
CDR3aa: CASSLGWAEQYF
CDR3nt: TGTGCCAGCAGCTTAGGATGGGCAGAGCAGTACTTC

v_gene: TRBV28
j_gene: TRBJ2-2
d_gene: TRBD2
CDR3aa: CASSSRGVGELFF
CDR3nt: TGTGCCAGCAGTTCCCGGGGGGTCGGGGAGCTGTTTTTT

v_gene: TRBV12-5
j_gene: TRBJ2-1
d_gene: .
CDR3aa: CASGLVAVRYNEQFF
CDR3nt: TGTGCTAGTGGTTTGGTCGCGGTTCGCTACAATGAGCAGTTCTTC

v_gene: TRBV30
j_gene: TRBJ2-1
d_gene: TRBD1
CDR3aa: CAWSEQGTEQFF
CDR3nt: TGTGCCTGGAGTGAACAGGGGACTGAGCAGTTCTTC